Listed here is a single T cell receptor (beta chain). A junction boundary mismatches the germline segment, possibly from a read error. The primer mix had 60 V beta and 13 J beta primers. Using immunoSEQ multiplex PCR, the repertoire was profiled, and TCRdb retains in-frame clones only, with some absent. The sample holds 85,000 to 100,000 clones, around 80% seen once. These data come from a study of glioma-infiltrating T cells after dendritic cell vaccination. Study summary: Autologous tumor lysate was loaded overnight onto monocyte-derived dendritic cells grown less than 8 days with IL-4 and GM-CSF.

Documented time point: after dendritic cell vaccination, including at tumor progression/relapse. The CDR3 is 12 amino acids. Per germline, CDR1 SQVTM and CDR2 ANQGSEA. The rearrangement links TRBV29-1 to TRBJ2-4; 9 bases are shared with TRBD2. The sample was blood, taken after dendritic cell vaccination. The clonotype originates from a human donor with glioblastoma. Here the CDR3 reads CSGSGSKNIQYF. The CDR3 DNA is TGTAGCGGGAGCGGGTCCAAAAACATTCAGTACTTC.